This T cell receptor (beta chain) comes out of a study of blood T cell repertoires in COVID-19 (dated by TCRdb to 2020 to 2022). About the study as a whole: Collaborator samples came from the United States, Italy and Spain and covered acute and convalescent phases of COVID-19. The prospective study material was composed of cDNA or gDNA derived from T cells, B-cell-depleted T cells, or PBMCs. Subjects who had been exposed to COVID-19, were actively infected with it, or had recovered from it provided the deeply sampled blood TCRbeta repertoires that made up the dataset. The repertoires were released in a freely available public database meant as a resource for research on the immune response to SARS-CoV-2. The samples were drawn from two sources: the first 160 participants of the ongoing ImmuneRACE study, and approximately 1,300 subjects contributed by 6 global collaborators. Nearly every sample came with metadata listing a de-identified subject ID, COVID-19 status, age in years and sex. Where available, HLA class I and class II types were taken from metadata supplied by the sample provider and were not determined by assay-based typing. Study-level results and caveats: The quantity of clinical and demographic metadata differed by source and by participant and was supplied without curation.

Measured from the cysteine to the phenylalanine, the CDR3 is 13 residues long. Of all the DNA, just the CDR3 is kept, 39 bases in frame from base 1. From a lookup of the germline V gene (reference sequence), CDR1 and CDR2 are LNHDA and SQIVND. V loses 5 bases at its end and J loses 5 bases; junction bases beyond the gene matches: 4. At one collaborating source in Seattle, patients were enrolled during active infection and were followed longitudinally through the course of disease. Whole blood was collected in K2EDTA tubes by collaborating institutions according to the institutions' own protocols. Collaborator samples were shipped for TCRbeta analysis as frozen whole blood, isolated PBMCs, or DNA extracted from either sample type. TCRbeta CDR3 regions were amplified from genomic DNA using the immunoSEQ Assay, a bias-controlled multiplex PCR. Per the source publication's procedure: The number of nucleated cells in each sample was estimated by amplification of reference gene primers within the assay. To quantify the absolute abundance of each unique TCRbeta CDR3 rearrangement, sequence reads were collapsed and filtered. Productive Simpson clonality was computed per sample as the square root of Simpson's diversity index over productive rearrangements. Here the immuneACCESS table is served through TCRdb, limited to in-frame sequences with V and J called. Missing clones are a known gap in these copies; in checked studies unresolved V genes cover under half, and the rest lacks a known reason. The V and J calls and clone size are taken from that table; D and trimming were inferred from the DNA. A total of approximately 150,000 clones appear in this sample, around 74% of them only once. The ten largest clones represent 8.1% of the sample.

To note about this clone: The antigen this receptor binds is unknown. Per-nucleotide qualities are absent, and no much larger clonotype sits a single base away.

This clonotype originated in an older woman with COVID-19, enrolled during active disease. Sequenced material: peripheral blood. Recombination linked TRBV19 to TRBJ1-1; the junction holds 8 bases that match TRBD1. The DNA reads TGTGCCAGTAGTGGGACAGGTTTGACTGAAGCTTTCTTT. Translation gives CASSGTGLTEAFF.